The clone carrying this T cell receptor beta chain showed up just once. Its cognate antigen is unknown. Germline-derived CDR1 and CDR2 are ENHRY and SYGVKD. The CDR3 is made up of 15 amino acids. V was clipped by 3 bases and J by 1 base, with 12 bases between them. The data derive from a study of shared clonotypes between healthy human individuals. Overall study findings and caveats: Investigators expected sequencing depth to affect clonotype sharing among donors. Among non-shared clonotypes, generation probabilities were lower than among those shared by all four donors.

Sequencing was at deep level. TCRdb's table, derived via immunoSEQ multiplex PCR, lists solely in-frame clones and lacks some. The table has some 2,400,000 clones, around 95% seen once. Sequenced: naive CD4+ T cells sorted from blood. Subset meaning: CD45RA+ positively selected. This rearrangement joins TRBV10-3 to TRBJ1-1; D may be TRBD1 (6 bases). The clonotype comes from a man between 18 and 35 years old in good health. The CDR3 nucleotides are TGTGCCATCAGTGATGGGGGCGGACGGAACACTGAAGCTTTCTTT. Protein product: CAISDGGGRNTEAFF.